The 10 T cell receptor beta chains reported below all come from one sample, sequenced in a study of T cells after yellow fever vaccination. TCRdb re-called the 5' RACE reads with MiXCR, one entry per CDR3 protein. The sample shows 300,000 to 450,000 distinct CDR3 sequences, approximately 5.7% of them seen only once. The sequencing used PBMCs, collected 5 days after the yellow fever booster vaccination. These receptors originate from a young man who received the YFV17D yellow fever vaccine.

This chain links TRBV28 with TRBJ2-3, with a possible D match to TRBD2 (5 bases). This CDR3 is 12 amino acids long. Germline CDR1 and CDR2: MDHEN and SYDVKM. The CDR3 sequence is CGSATVTDTQYF. The DNA for the CDR3 is TGTGGTAGCGCCACAGTCACAGATACGCAGTATTTT.

There are a few counts of this clonotype. The gene calls are TRBV7-2 and TRBJ2-7; D possibly corresponds to TRBD1 (5 bases). Germline V CDR1 and CDR2: SGHTA, FQGNSA. V gave up 5 bases and J gave up 5 bases, with 19 bases separating them. This CDR3 spans 15 amino acids. The CDR3 DNA sequence: TGTGCCAGCAGCAAAGGGGAACATACGGTGAACGAGCAGTACTTC. This sequence encodes CASSKGEHTVNEQYF.

This clonotype occurred many times. V gene TRBV29-1 combines with J gene TRBJ2-7; TRBD2 matches 11 bases. CDR3 length: 14 amino acids. Germline V gene data show CDR1 as SQVTM and CDR2 as ANQGSEA. V gave up 0 bases and J gave up 4 bases; unmatched junction bases: 2. In nucleotides, the CDR3 is TGCAGCGTTGAAGATACTAGCGGGAGATACGAGCAGTACTTC. Protein product: CSVEDTSGRYEQYF.

This clonotype came up a few times. V usage is TRBV10-3 and J usage is TRBJ2-1; 7 bases map to TRBD1. Germline trimming cut 6 bases from V and 4 bases from J; bases unmatched to any gene: 6. Germline assignment: CDR1 ENHRY and CDR2 SYGVKD. The length of the CDR3 is 14 residues. CDR3 sequence (DNA): TGTGCCATCAGCGGGGACAGCAAATACAATGAGCAGTTCTTC. Translated: CAISGDSKYNEQFF.

A few counts support this clonotype. The rearrangement joins TRBV20-1 to TRBJ2-2; D perhaps matches TRBD1 (5 bases). The CDR3 contains 15 residues. V was pared by 3 bases and J by 3 bases, with 14 bases between. Germline V gene data show CDR1 as DFQATT and CDR2 as SNEGSKA (reference sequence). For the CDR3, the DNA is TGCAGTGCTAGTGGGGCCCACCTTGACACCGGGGAGCTGTTTTTT. It codes for CSASGAHLDTGELFF.

This clonotype was observed a handful of times. This chain links TRBV29-1 with TRBJ1-5; 7 bases fit TRBD1. The CDR3 loop spans 14 amino acids. Germline V gene data show CDR1 as SQVTM and CDR2 as ANQGSEA. J was trimmed by 2 bases and V by 7 bases; bases with no gene match: 8. For the CDR3, the DNA is TGCAGCGCCGCCACCGGGACAGGCAATCAGCCCCAGCATTTT. Protein: CSAATGTGNQPQHF.

The sample holds many counts of this clonotype. The chain links TRBV27 to TRBJ2-5, with 8 positions matching TRBD2. V dropped 3 bases and J dropped 1; count of bases not matched to a gene: 7. This CDR3 region has 16 residues. The germline V gene encodes CDR1 MNHEY and CDR2 SMNVEV (reference sequence). The CDR3 DNA reads TGTGCCAGCAGTTTTGGTATTAGCGGGACCCAAGAGACCCAGTACTTC. It yields the protein CASSFGISGTQETQYF.

The sample holds many counts of this clonotype. The rearrangement joins TRBV9 to TRBJ2-3, with TRBD2 matching 8 bases. CDR1 and CDR2 (germline): SGDLS, YYNGEE. Trimming cost V 1 base and J 6 bases; bases outside gene matches: 4. This CDR3 contains 14 residues. In DNA form, the CDR3 reads TGTGCCAGCAGCGTAAGCGGGAGATCGGATACGCAGTATTTT. It codes for CASSVSGRSDTQYF.

The chain carries TRBV10-3 and TRBJ2-7; D is unresolved. There are 14 residues in the CDR3. Germline V gene lookup returns CDR1 ENHRY and CDR2 SYGVKD. V was shortened by 0 bases and J by 2 bases, with 8 bases between the two germline ends. In DNA, the CDR3 is TGTGCCATCAGTGAGTCGACGTCCACCTACGAGCAGTACTTC. It translates to CAISESTSTYEQYF.

This rearrangement joins TRBV7-2 to TRBJ2-1; D is perhaps TRBD2 (6 bases). Germline values: CDR1 SGHTA, CDR2 FQGNSA. The germline V and J ends were trimmed by 5 bases and 3 bases, with 14 bases remaining between them. The CDR3 loop spans 15 amino acids. The CDR3 loop is CASSRRDLRYNEQFF. The DNA of the CDR3 is TGTGCCAGCAGCCGCCGGGACTTACGCTACAATGAGCAGTTCTTC.